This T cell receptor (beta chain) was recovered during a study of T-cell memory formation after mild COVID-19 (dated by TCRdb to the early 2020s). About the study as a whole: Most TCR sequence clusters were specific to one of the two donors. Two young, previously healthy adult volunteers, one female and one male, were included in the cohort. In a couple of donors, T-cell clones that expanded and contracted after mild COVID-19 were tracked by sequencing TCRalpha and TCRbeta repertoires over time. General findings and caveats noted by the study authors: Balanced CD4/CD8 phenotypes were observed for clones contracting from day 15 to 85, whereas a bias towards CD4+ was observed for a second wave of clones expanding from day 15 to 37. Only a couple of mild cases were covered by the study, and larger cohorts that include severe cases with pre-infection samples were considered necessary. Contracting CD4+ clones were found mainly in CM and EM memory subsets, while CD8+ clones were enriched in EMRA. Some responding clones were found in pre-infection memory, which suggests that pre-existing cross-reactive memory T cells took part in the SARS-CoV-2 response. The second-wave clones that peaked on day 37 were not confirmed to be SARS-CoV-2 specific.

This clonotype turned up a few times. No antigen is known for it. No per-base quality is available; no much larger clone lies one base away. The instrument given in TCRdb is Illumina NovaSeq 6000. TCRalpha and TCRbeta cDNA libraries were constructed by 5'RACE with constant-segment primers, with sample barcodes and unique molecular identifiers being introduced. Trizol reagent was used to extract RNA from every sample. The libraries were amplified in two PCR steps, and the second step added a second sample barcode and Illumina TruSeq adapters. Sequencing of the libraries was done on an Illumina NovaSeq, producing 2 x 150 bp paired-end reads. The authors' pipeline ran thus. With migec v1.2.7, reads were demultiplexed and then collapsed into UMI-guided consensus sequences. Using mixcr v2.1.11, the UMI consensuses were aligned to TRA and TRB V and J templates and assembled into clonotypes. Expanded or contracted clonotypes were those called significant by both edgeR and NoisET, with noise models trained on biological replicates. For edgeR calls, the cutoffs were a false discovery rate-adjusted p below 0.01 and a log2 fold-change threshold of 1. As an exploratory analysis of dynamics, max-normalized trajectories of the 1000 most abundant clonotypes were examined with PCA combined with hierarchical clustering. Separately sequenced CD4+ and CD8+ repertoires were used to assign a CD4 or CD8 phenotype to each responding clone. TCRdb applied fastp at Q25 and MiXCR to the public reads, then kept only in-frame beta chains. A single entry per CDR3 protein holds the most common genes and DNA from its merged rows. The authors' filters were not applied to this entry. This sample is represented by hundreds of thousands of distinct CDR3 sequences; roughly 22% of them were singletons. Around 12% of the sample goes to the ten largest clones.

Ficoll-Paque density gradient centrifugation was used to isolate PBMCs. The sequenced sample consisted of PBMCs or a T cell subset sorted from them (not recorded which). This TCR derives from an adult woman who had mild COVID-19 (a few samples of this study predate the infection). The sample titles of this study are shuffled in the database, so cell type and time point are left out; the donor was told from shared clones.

The nucleotide sequence is TGTGCCACCGGAGAACAGGGGAATCAGCCCCAGCATTTT. It translates as CATGEQGNQPQHF. Here the chain combines TRBV24-1 and TRBJ1-5; 7 of the junction bases match TRBD1. According to the germline V gene, CDR1 reads KGHDR and CDR2 reads SFDVKD. V is trimmed back by 9 bases and J by 4 bases, and the junction contains 5 bases that no gene match accounts for. Including cysteine and phenylalanine, the CDR3 has 13 amino acids. The DNA shown is the 39-base CDR3, in frame from base 1.